The 2 T cell receptor beta chains given below trace back to one sample, sequenced in a study of T-cell memory formation after mild COVID-19. Each CDR3 protein is one row after TCRdb ran MiXCR on the 5' RACE reads. The sample has roughly 600,000 distinct CDR3 sequences, about a sixth seen once. Material for sequencing was PBMCs or a T cell subset sorted from them (not recorded which). All receptors come from an adult woman who had mild COVID-19 (a few samples of this study predate the infection). Cell type and time point are not known.

This clonotype was counted between two and nine times. The chain recombines TRBV2 with TRBJ1-1; tentative D call: TRBD1 (5 bases). CDR3 size: 14 residues. The ends were cut back, 1 base at V and 2 bases at J, with 8 bases in the middle. Germline CDR1 reads SNHLY; CDR2 reads FYNNEI. CDR3 region: CASSEGDGNTEAFF. The CDR3 DNA reads TGTGCCAGCAGTGAAGGGGACGGAAACACTGAAGCTTTCTTT.

The chain joins TRBV2 to TRBJ1-2; 8 positions agree with TRBD1. Germline trimming cut 6 bases from V and 0 bases from J; bases unmatched to any gene: 3. The CDR3 length is 14 residues. Looked up from germline, CDR1 is SNHLY and CDR2 is FYNNEI. The CDR3 reads CASRLQGANYGYTF. The CDR3 coding sequence is TGTGCCAGCAGACTACAGGGGGCTAACTATGGCTACACCTTC.